The source of this T cell receptor beta chain is a study of Ad26.COV2.S vaccination and SARS-CoV-2 variants. Germline V gene lookup returns CDR1 SGHAT and CDR2 FQNNGV. The CDR3 covers 17 residues. V was pared by 5 bases and J by 1 base, with 11 bases of the junction left unmatched. Data came from immunoSEQ multiplex PCR; TCRdb stores just in-frame clones and leaves some out. The profile shows hundreds of thousands of clones, approximately 88% of them singletons. Details on this clone: The target antigen is unknown.

Findings of the study overall: Total T cell responses, in the TCR breadth and depth analyses, may have been underestimated.

As for treatment: 15 to 20 received Ad26.COV2.S at low or high dose, single or two shots; about 5 received placebo; per-sample allocation not given. Specimens were obtained on day 63 following the first vaccine or placebo injection. Participants' vaccine, an Ad26 vector, delivered Wuhan-strain SARS-CoV-2 spike. The sample consisted of peripheral blood, taken in a trial of Ad26.COV2.S vaccine versus placebo. The TCR sequence derives from a person aged 18-65 years who received the Ad26.COV2.S COVID-19 vaccine or a placebo. This chain joins TRBV11-2 and TRBJ2-4, with 7 bases that match TRBD1. The CDR3 loop is CASSPPPQGEAKNIQYF. The CDR3 nucleotides are TGTGCCAGCAGCCCACCCCCCCAGGGGGAGGCCAAAAACATTCAGTACTTC.